This TCR beta chain was documented in a study of T-cell memory formation after mild COVID-19. General study findings and limits: Pre-infection memory held some responding clones, suggesting pre-existing cross-reactive T cells responded. Day 15 to 85 contractors were CD4/CD8 balanced; later expanders leaned CD4+.

The table lists this clonotype with a few counts. What it binds is not known. 5'RACE primed from the constant segment yielded TCR alpha and TCR beta cDNA libraries bearing sample barcodes and UMIs. TCRdb re-derived calls from the 5' RACE reads in MiXCR, one entry per CDR3 protein. Here the sample spans about 540,000 distinct CDR3 sequences, 20% being singletons. Trimming cost V 1 base and J 3 bases, with 12 bases left between them. The CDR3 has 15 amino acids. Germline V gene data show CDR1 as SGHTA and CDR2 as FQGNSA. Sample: PBMCs or a T cell subset sorted from them (not recorded which). The sequence derives from an adult woman who had mild COVID-19 (a few samples of this study predate the infection). Cell type and time point are not known. The rearrangement joins TRBV7-2 to TRBJ1-1; D is unclear. This chain's CDR3 is CASSLVGGGYTEAFF. The CDR3 nucleotides are TGTGCCAGCAGCTTAGTGGGAGGCGGGTACACTGAAGCTTTCTTT.